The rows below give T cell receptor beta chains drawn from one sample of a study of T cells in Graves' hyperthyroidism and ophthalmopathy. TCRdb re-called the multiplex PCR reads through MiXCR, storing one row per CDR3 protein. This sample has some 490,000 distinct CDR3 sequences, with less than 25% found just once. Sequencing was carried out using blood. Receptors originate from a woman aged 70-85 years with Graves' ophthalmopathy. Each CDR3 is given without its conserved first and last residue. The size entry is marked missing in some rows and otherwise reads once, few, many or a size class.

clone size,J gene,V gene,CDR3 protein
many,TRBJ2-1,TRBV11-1,ASSLFGTSVNEQF
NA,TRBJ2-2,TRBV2,ATGQGGGELF
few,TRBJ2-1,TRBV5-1,ASSFLAGAGNEQF
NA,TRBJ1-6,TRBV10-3,AISDPGDSPLH
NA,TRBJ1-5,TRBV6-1,ASKRGNNQPQH
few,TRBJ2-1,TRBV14,ASSPGAISYNEQF
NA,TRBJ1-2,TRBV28,ASSLDVHGYT
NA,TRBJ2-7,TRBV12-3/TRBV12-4,ASRLGTREQY
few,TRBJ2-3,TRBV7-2,ASSFLGGTLTFTDTQY
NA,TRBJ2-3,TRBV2,ASRADRQTDTQY
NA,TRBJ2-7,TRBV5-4,ASSLAGGSDIYEQY
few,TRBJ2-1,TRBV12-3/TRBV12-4,ASSPRARPYNEQF
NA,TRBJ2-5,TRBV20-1,SASEGIETQY
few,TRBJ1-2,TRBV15,ATSREQGYGYT
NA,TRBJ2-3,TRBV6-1,ASRKAGVSTDTQY
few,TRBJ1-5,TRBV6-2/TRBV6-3,ASRTLRSGPRQPQH
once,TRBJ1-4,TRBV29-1,SLITEGVGDEKLF
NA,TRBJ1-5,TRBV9,ASSVQGGGRHSEPQH